Listed below are T cell receptor beta chains from one sample, sequenced in a study of post-analysis software for immune sequencing data. TCRdb re-called the PCR reads with MiXCR, one entry per CDR3 protein. The sample yields some 450,000 distinct CDR3 sequences, around 40% seen once. Sequencing was done on a sample of blood. Every receptor here comes from a girl under 18 with multiple sclerosis. The CDR3 runs from the conserved cysteine through the conserved F or W. D genes are given only for firm matches. A row's size may be missing; if present it is once, few, many or a size class.

>TRBJ2-1|14|TRBD2|TRBV12-3/TRBV12-4|few
CASRRGSKRNEQFF
TGTGCCAGCAGGCGGGGGTCCAAGCGCAATGAGCAGTTCTTC
>TRBJ2-7|11|NA|TRBV20-1|many
CSAQGSYEQYF
TGCAGCGCACAGGGTTCCTACGAGCAGTACTTC
>TRBJ2-1|15|TRBD1|TRBV27|NA
CASSLGTGGHNEQFF
TGTGCCAGCAGTTTGGGGACAGGGGGGCACAATGAGCAGTTCTTC
>TRBJ2-1|16|NA|TRBV5-1|NA
CASSRTGGVSYNEQFF
TGCGCCAGCAGCCGGACGGGGGGCGTCTCCTACAATGAGCAGTTCTTC
>TRBJ2-3|14|NA|TRBV7-9|NA
CASSSGGVTDTQYF
TGTGCCAGCAGCTCAGGCGGGGTTACAGATACGCAGTATTTT
>TRBJ2-2|18|NA|TRBV27|few
CASSLWRDSYLNTGELFF
TGTGCCAGCAGTTTATGGCGGGACAGTTACCTGAACACCGGGGAGCTGTTTTTT
>TRBJ2-1|15|NA|TRBV29-1|NA
CSVGGAYSSYNEQFF
TGCAGCGTTGGAGGGGCTTACTCCTCCTACAATGAGCAGTTCTTC
>TRBJ2-7|15|NA|TRBV20-1|NA
CSARSGGRGSAEQYF
TGCAGTGCTAGGTCCGGGGGCAGAGGGTCCGCCGAGCAGTACTTC
>TRBJ2-1|12|NA|TRBV20-1|NA
CSAYKNYNEQFF
TGCAGTGCCTACAAAAACTACAATGAGCAGTTCTTC
>TRBJ2-4|17|TRBD2|TRBV4-1|few
CASSQVGVGRALGIQYF
TGCGCCAGCAGCCAAGTGGGGGTCGGGAGGGCCCTCGGCATTCAGTACTTC
>TRBJ2-7|14|NA|TRBV11-2|NA
CASSSSDVSYEQYF
TGTGCCAGCAGCTCATCGGACGTCTCCTACGAGCAGTACTTC
>TRBJ2-7|15|TRBD2|TRBV7-3|NA
CASRSRTSGRYEQYF
TGTGCCAGCAGATCACGGACTAGCGGGAGGTACGAGCAGTACTTC
>TRBJ2-1|12|NA|TRBV4-1|NA
CTSSQTSNEQFF
TGCACCAGCAGCCAAACGAGTAATGAGCAGTTCTTC
>TRBJ2-3|15|NA|TRBV20-1|NA
CSAPGRRRGTDTQYF
TGCAGTGCCCCAGGGAGGCGACGCGGCACAGATACGCAGTATTTT
>TRBJ2-5|17|TRBD2|TRBV7-8|few
CASSKAGTRGFGETQYF
TGTGCCAGCAGCAAAGCGGGGACTAGAGGTTTCGGCGAGACCCAGTACTTC
>TRBJ2-1|14|NA|TRBV7-2|few
CASSFPGAFNEQFF
TGTGCCAGCAGCTTCCCCGGAGCTTTCAATGAGCAGTTCTTC
>TRBJ2-7|16|TRBD2|TRBV7-2|NA
CASSATSGISYNEQYF
TGTGCCAGCAGCGCAACTAGCGGTATCTCCTACAATGAGCAGTACTTC
>TRBJ2-6|18|TRBD2|TRBV4-3|NA
CASSQQAGALSGVNVLTF
TGCGCCAGCAGCCAACAGGCGGGAGCGCTCTCTGGGGTCAACGTCCTGACTTTC
>TRBJ1-5|13|NA|TRBV6-4|NA
CATSQGGNQPQHF
TGTGCGACGAGTCAGGGTGGCAATCAGCCCCAGCATTTT
>TRBJ2-3|15|NA|TRBV11-2|NA
CASSSSGESTDTQYF
TGTGCCAGCAGCTCTAGTGGCGAGAGCACAGATACGCAGTATTTT
>TRBJ2-5|13|NA|TRBV28|NA
CASSWSSQETQYF
TGTGCCAGCAGTTGGTCCAGTCAAGAGACCCAGTACTTC
>TRBJ2-1|12|NA|TRBV20-1|NA
CSAVGISYEQFF
TGCAGTGCCGTCGGGATCTCCTACGAGCAGTTCTTC
>TRBJ2-6|13|TRBD2|TRBV6-5|NA
CASGGGGANVLTF
TGTGCCAGCGGGGGAGGGGGGGCCAACGTCCTGACTTTC
>TRBJ2-1|15|NA|TRBV20-1|few
CSARASDRFVDEQFF
TGCAGTGCTAGAGCTTCTGACAGGTTTGTAGATGAGCAGTTCTTC
>TRBJ2-7|15|TRBD2|TRBV20-1|NA
CSARRSSGRSYEQYF
TGCAGTGCTAGACGATCTAGCGGGAGGTCGTACGAGCAGTACTTC
>TRBJ1-5|15|NA|TRBV28|once
CASSFSGADNQPQHF
TGTGCCAGCAGTTTTTCAGGGGCCGACAATCAGCCCCAGCATTTT
>TRBJ2-7|14|NA|TRBV7-8|NA
CASSIGDFAYEQYF
TGTGCCAGCAGCATAGGGGACTTTGCCTACGAGCAGTACTTC
>TRBJ2-6|17|TRBD2|TRBV28|NA
CASSFTGGFSGANVLTF
TGTGCCAGCAGTTTTACGGGAGGCTTCTCTGGGGCCAACGTCCTGACTTTC
>TRBJ2-1|14|TRBD2|TRBV4-3|NA
CASSQELAGARRFF
TGCGCCAGCAGCCAAGAACTAGCGGGAGCCCGGCGGTTCTTC
>TRBJ2-5|14|NA|TRBV5-1|NA
CASSRRTYDQTQYF
TGCGCCAGCAGCCGGAGGACCTACGATCAGACCCAGTACTTC
>TRBJ2-7|15|NA|TRBV7-9|once
CAGSLTSQGSYEQYF
TGTGCCGGCAGCTTGACTTCGCAGGGGTCCTACGAGCAGTACTTC
>TRBJ2-3|15|NA|TRBV9|NA
CASSEDGYSTDTQYF
TGTGCCAGCAGCGAAGACGGATACTCCACAGATACGCAGTATTTT
>TRBJ1-1|13|NA|TRBV7-6|NA
CASSLGDSWEAFF
TGTGCCAGCAGCTTAGGGGACTCCTGGGAAGCTTTCTTT
>TRBJ2-7|15|TRBD1|TRBV18|few
CASSDTGAVLYEQYF
TGTGCCAGCTCGGACACAGGGGCCGTTCTCTACGAGCAGTACTTC